This T cell receptor (beta chain) emerged from a study of blood T cell repertoires in COVID-19. Study-wide context: Sources were T cells, B-cell-depleted T cells, or PBMCs; the material itself was cDNA or gDNA.

As handled by the study authors: Reference gene primer amplification yielded estimated nucleated cell counts. The assay was immunoSEQ multiplex PCR, and TCRdb's table has in-frame clones only and misses some. V, J and clone size were drawn from that table, and D and trimming were deduced from the DNA. The table records approximately 300,000 clones, more than 75% of them present only once. The CDR3 sequence is 14 residues long. Germline V lookup: CDR1 SNHLY, CDR2 FYNNEI. V was clipped by 10 bases and J by 4 bases, with 19 bases between them. The source of this sequence is a woman in her fifties or sixties with active or convalescent COVID-19. This chain connects TRBV2 to TRBJ2-5, with D possibly being TRBD1 (6 bases). Sequencing used peripheral blood. The DNA for the CDR3 is TGTGCCACTCAGGAAGGGGGAGTTAGAGAGACCCAGTACTTC. Translating gives CATQEGGVRETQYF.